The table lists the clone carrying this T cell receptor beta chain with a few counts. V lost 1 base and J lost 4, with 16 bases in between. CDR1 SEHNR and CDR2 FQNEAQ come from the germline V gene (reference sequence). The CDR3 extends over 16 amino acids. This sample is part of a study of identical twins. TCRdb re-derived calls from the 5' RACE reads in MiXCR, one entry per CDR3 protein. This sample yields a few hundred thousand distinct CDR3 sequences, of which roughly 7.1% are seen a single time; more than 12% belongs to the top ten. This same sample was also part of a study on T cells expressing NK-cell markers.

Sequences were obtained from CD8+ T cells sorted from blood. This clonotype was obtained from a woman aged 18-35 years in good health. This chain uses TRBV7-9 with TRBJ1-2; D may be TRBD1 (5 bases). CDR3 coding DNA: TGTGCCAGCAGCTTAGACTGGGGGGGAGCCTTCTATGGCTACACCTTC. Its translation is CASSLDWGGAFYGYTF.